The present T cell receptor beta chain was sequenced within a study of blood T cell repertoires in COVID-19. About the study: COVID-19 samples, acute and convalescent, were from the United States, Italy and Spain. Sources were T cells, B-cell-depleted T cells, or PBMCs; the material itself was cDNA or gDNA.

With respect to this clone: At one end, the junction sequence differs from germline, possibly due to a read error.

Per the study methods: Amplified reference gene primers provided the basis for estimating nucleated cell counts. The assay was immunoSEQ multiplex PCR, and TCRdb's table has in-frame clones only and misses some. The D gene and trimming were derived from the DNA, and the V and J assignments and clone size from that table. The sample consists of 270,000 or so clones, roughly 85% of them appearing once. The CDR3 covers 18 residues. The V gene's germline CDR1 is MNHEY and CDR2 SMNVEV (reference sequence). The clonotype was recovered from a woman aged 18-29 years with acute or convalescent COVID-19. This sequence joins TRBV27 and TRBJ2-1; D ambiguous. Sequenced material: peripheral blood. DNA of the CDR3: TGTGCCAGCAGGTTATTTATAACTCTTTCGCGCTCCTACAATGAGCAGTTCTTC. It encodes CASRLFITLSRSYNEQFF.